The next 9 T cell receptor beta chains were all read from a single sample in a study of CD8 T cells in ankylosing spondylitis. TCRdb reanalysed the 5' RACE reads using MiXCR and keeps one entry per CDR3 protein. Of 200,000 to 250,000 distinct CDR3 sequences listed, over 9.5% are singletons. Sequenced: blood, either unsorted or a sorted T cell fraction (not recorded which). Every receptor here comes from a male donor with ankylosing spondylitis or in good health (not recorded which).

This clonotype has ten or more counts. The rearrangement joins TRBV24-1 to TRBJ2-1; TRBD1 agrees at 7 bases. The CDR3 has 13 residues. V lost 9 bases and J lost 2; bases outside the gene matches: 3. Germline CDR1 is KGHDR and CDR2 is SFDVKD. CDR3 nucleotides: TGTGCCACCCAAGGGGGCACCTACAATGAGCAGTTCTTC. This codes for CATQGGTYNEQFF.

Many counts were recorded for this clonotype. The CDR3 loop reads CASSFRGADTEAFF. The CDR3 region has the DNA TGTGCCAGCAGCTTTAGGGGGGCGGACACTGAAGCTTTCTTT. J is TRBJ1-1 and V is TRBV7-8; D is possibly TRBD1 (6 bases). The CDR3 runs to 14 residues. CDR1 is SGHVS, CDR2 FQNEAQ, per germline. V lost 3 bases, J lost 3 bases, and 11 bases lay in between.

This clonotype was observed many times. This rearrangement joins TRBV2 to TRBJ2-3; 7 bases are shared with TRBD2. Germline-derived CDR1 and CDR2 are SNHLY and FYNNEI. V lost 0 bases and J lost 3; bases outside the gene matches: 9. The CDR3 totals 17 residues. The DNA for the CDR3 is TGTGCCAGCAGTGAAGCCACGCAAGCGGGGATAACAGATACGCAGTATTTT. It codes for CASSEATQAGITDTQYF.

In this sample, this clonotype turned up many times. This sequence joins TRBV7-2 and TRBJ2-1; D is uncertain. The germline V gene has CDR1 SGHTA and CDR2 FQGNSA. CDR3 length: 16 amino acids. V was shortened by 2 bases and J by 9 bases, with 20 bases between the two germline ends. The CDR3 loop reads CASSLSTGHGFGEQFF. DNA of the CDR3: TGTGCCAGCAGCTTAAGCACCGGTCACGGGTTCGGTGAGCAGTTCTTC.

This clonotype showed up many times. The chain combines TRBV12-3 or TRBV12-4 with TRBJ2-3, with D possibly being TRBD2 (5 bases). The CDR3 extends over 13 amino acids. Trimming shortened V by 1 base and J by 5 bases, and 7 bases separated the two germline ends. As DNA, the CDR3 is TGTGCCAGCAGTTTAGAGCGGATAGATACGCAGTATTTT. Translating it yields CASSLERIDTQYF.

In this sample, this clonotype turned up many times. The chain uses TRBV7-2 and TRBJ2-7; D not certain. Germline values: CDR1 SGHTA, CDR2 FQGNSA. V was clipped by 4 bases and J by 6 bases, with 16 bases between them. The CDR3 totals 14 residues. CDR3 sequence reads: CASSSTLTTREQYF. The CDR3, as DNA: TGTGCCAGCAGCTCTACACTGACGACCCGCGAGCAGTACTTC.

This clonotype has a count of ten or more. The chain employs TRBV12-3 or TRBV12-4 and TRBJ2-5, with 11 bases identical to TRBD2. The V gene end was trimmed by 1 base and the J gene end by 4 bases; junction bases not matched to a gene: 2. This CDR3 has 15 residues. This CDR3 is CASSLGLAGTETQYF. CDR3 nucleotide sequence: TGTGCCAGCAGTTTAGGACTAGCGGGAACAGAGACCCAGTACTTC.

CDR3 sequence reads: CASSFAGTAPEQYF. As DNA, the CDR3 is TGTGCCAGCAGTTTCGCCGGGACAGCCCCCGAGCAGTACTTC. V gene TRBV28 combines with J gene TRBJ2-7; TRBD1 agrees at 7 bases. Trimming removed 3 bases from V and 6 bases from J; junction bases left unmatched: 8. This CDR3 contains 14 residues. The germline V gene encodes CDR1 MDHEN and CDR2 SYDVKM.

As concerns this clonotype: A much larger clone lies one base from this, so it may be a read error. The rearrangement links TRBV24-1 to TRBJ2-6; tentatively, D is TRBD1 (5 bases). V was trimmed by 7 bases and J by 2 bases, leaving 20 bases between them. This CDR3 region has 18 residues. Per germline, CDR1 KGHDR and CDR2 SFDVKD. This chain's CDR3 is CATSIADKGRTGANVLTF. CDR3 DNA sequence: TGTGCCACCAGCATCGCAGACAAGGGGCGGACTGGGGCCAACGTCCTGACTTTC.